This passage covers 10 T cell receptor beta chains from one sample sequenced in a study of prognosis after radiotherapy for stage I lung cancer. Two rounds of multiplex PCR amplified TCR beta CDR3 from genomic DNA. Primers specific to each TRBV and TRBJ gene drove first-round PCR. TCRdb independently ran MiXCR on the multiplex PCR reads; one entry per CDR3 protein. The sample yields 20,000 or so distinct CDR3 sequences, 35% to 45% seen once. The source material was PBMCs, sampled before or after stereotactic body radiation therapy (not recorded which). The receptors originated from a donor aged 50 or older with non-small cell lung cancer.

This clonotype was found a few times. CDR3 protein: CASSVTGVGEQYF. The CDR3, as DNA: TGTGCCAGCAGTGTGACAGGGGTCGGCGAGCAGTACTTC. The chain is built from TRBV6-1 and TRBJ2-7; 8 bases fit TRBD1. With V trimmed by 4 bases and J by 6 bases, 5 bases remained unmatched. Looked up from germline, CDR1 is MNHNS and CDR2 is SASEGT. The CDR3 is 13 amino acids.

Comment on this clonotype: This likely traces to a read error, being one base from a far larger clone. The chain links TRBV11-2 to TRBJ2-7; D uncertain. Trimming pared 3 bases from V and 2 bases from J, leaving 23 bases between. Germline CDR1 and CDR2: SGHAT and FQNNGV. The CDR3 covers 18 residues. CDR3 coding DNA: TGTGCCAGCAGCTTTGTACCTCCGGTAGTCGGCTTACCCTACGAGCAGTACTTC. Its translation: CASSFVPPVVGLPYEQYF.

V usage is TRBV7-9 and J usage is TRBJ2-7; no clear D gene. CDR1 is SEHNR and CDR2 is FQNEAQ in the germline V gene (reference sequence). Trimming shortened V by 11 bases and J by 6 bases, and 17 bases separated the two germline ends. The CDR3 spans 12 residues. The CDR3, as DNA: TGTGCCGGCATGCCTGAAGTGGGCGAGCAGTACTTC. Amino acids: CAGMPEVGEQYF.

By share, this clonotype counts as medium-sized. The rearrangement links TRBV6-1 to TRBJ2-3, with a possible D match to TRBD2 (5 bases). Germline values: CDR1 MNHNS, CDR2 SASEGT. V was shortened by 4 bases and J by 4 bases, with 15 bases between the two germline ends. The CDR3 loop spans 15 amino acids. Written as DNA, the CDR3 is TGTGCCAGCAGTGCCAGCGGAGTAGGAGCAGATACGCAGTATTTT. Translated, it gives CASSASGVGADTQYF.

There are many counts of this clonotype. CDR3 sequence: CASSSRSGREGKTQYF. CDR3 coding DNA: TGTGCCAGCAGTTCGCGATCGGGGCGGGAGGGAAAGACCCAGTACTTC. The chain combines TRBV6-2 or TRBV6-3 with TRBJ2-5, with 9 bases that match TRBD2. This CDR3 is 16 amino acids long. J was trimmed by 6 bases and V by 4 bases; bases with no gene match: 12. The germline V gene encodes CDR1 MNHEY and CDR2 SVGEGT.

This clonotype was counted a few times. A much larger clonotype is one base distant, so this may be a read error. V usage is TRBV6-5 and J usage is TRBJ2-5; D is possibly TRBD1 (6 bases). This CDR3 region has 15 residues. Trimming took off 4 bases at V and 5 bases at J, with 17 bases between the two ends. Germline V CDR1 and CDR2: MNHEY, SVGAGI. The CDR3, as DNA: TGTGCCAGCAGTTCAAACACAGGGTTAGGGGAGACCCAGTACTTC. This codes for CASSSNTGLGETQYF.

In its sample, this clonotype was seen many times. The CDR3 bases are TGTGCCAGCAGCTTGGCTAGCGGGAGTACAGATACGCAGTATTTT. Its protein product is CASSLASGSTDTQYF. The V and J genes are TRBV7-6 and TRBJ2-3; 10 bases are a match to TRBD2. V lost 3 bases and J lost 3; bases outside the gene matches: 3. Germline CDR1 is SGHVS and CDR2 is FNYEAQ. This CDR3 is 15 amino acids long.

The chain is built from TRBV7-9 and TRBJ2-7; no clear D gene. The length of the CDR3 is 12 residues. Germline V lookup: CDR1 SEHNR, CDR2 FQNEAQ (reference sequence). V was cut by 5 bases and J by 5 bases, with 10 bases left in between. CDR3 in DNA: TGTGCCAGCAGCGCGGACGCGGACGAGCAGTACTTC. Its translation is CASSADADEQYF. Using reference TRBV7-9 and TRBJ2-7 for the parts outside the CDR3, the full variable domain is DTGVSQNPRHKITKRGQNVTFRCDPISEHNRLYWYRQTLGQGPEFLTYFQNEAQLEKSRLLSDRFSAERPKGSFSTLEIQRTEQGDSAMYLCASSADADEQYFGPGTRLTVT.

In this sample, this clonotype turned up a few times. The chain combines TRBV7-2 with TRBJ2-7; possibly TRBD2 for D (6 bases). Germline V gene data show CDR1 as SGHTA and CDR2 as FQGNSA. There are 14 residues in the CDR3. V dropped 2 bases and J dropped 3 bases, with 11 bases sitting between them. The chain's CDR3 is CASSLTGRDYEQYF. CDR3 sequence (DNA): TGTGCCAGCAGCTTAACGGGGCGGGACTACGAGCAGTACTTC. Based on the CDR3 plus reference TRBV7-2 and TRBJ2-7, the full variable domain is GAGVSQSPSNKVTEKGKDVELRCDPISGHTALYWYRQSLGQGLEFLIYFQGNSAPDKSGLPSDRFSAERTGGSVSTLTIQRTQQEDSAVYLCASSLTGRDYEQYFGPGTRLTVT.

This clonotype was counted ten times or more. The chain carries TRBV6-1 and TRBJ2-1, with a weak D call TRBD1 (6 bases). CDR1 and CDR2 from the germline V gene are MNHNS and SASEGT. Trimming removed 1 base at V and 1 base at J, with 8 bases between. The CDR3 length is 15 residues. Here the CDR3 reads CASSEDRVSYNEQFF. CDR3 bases: TGTGCCAGCAGTGAAGACAGGGTTTCCTACAATGAGCAGTTCTTC.